This T cell receptor beta chain stems from a study of blood T cell repertoires in COVID-19. Method: immunoSEQ multiplex PCR; TCRdb's copy keeps in-frame clones and lacks some. The sample records over 30,000 clones, roughly 80% being singletons. The ends lost 7 bases at V and 1 base at J; junction bases unmatched: 6. This CDR3 has 14 residues. The germline gives CDR1 LNHDA, CDR2 SQIVND (reference sequence). The TCR sequence derives from a man at least 80 years old with active or convalescent COVID-19. Sequences were obtained from peripheral blood. The J gene is TRBJ1-1, the V gene TRBV19; 7 positions agree with TRBD1. CDR3 residues: CASITGDTNTEAFF. The CDR3 nucleotides are TGTGCCAGTATTACAGGGGACACGAACACTGAAGCTTTCTTT.